This TCR beta chain was recovered during a study of response to subunit inactivated influenza vaccine. Each CDR3 protein gets one entry after TCRdb re-called the RT-PCR reads with MiXCR. Here the sample spans some 640,000 distinct CDR3 sequences, approximately 13% being singletons. Study conclusions and caveats: A suggestion made by the authors is that each seasonal influenza vaccination recruits few new T cells.

CDR1 is MNHEY, CDR2 SVGEGT, per germline. The CDR3 contains 16 residues. V dropped 0 bases and J dropped 0 bases, with 12 bases sitting between them. This clonotype showed up just a few times. The antigen is not known. The V call is TRBV6-2 or TRBV6-3, the J call TRBJ2-7; D is possibly TRBD1 or TRBD2 (6 bases each). The receptor was derived from a man aged 45-65 years who received an inactivated influenza vaccine. This material consisted of PBMCs from blood, taken approximately 15 days before vaccination. The CDR3 is CASSYSSGGGSYEQYF. The CDR3 DNA sequence: TGTGCCAGCAGTTACTCTTCCGGGGGCGGCTCCTACGAGCAGTACTTC.